This TCR beta chain was sequenced in a study of Graves' ophthalmopathy and Graves' hyperthyroidism. Study-wide results and caveats: The model's prediction of ophthalmopathy progression had 65% to 71% sensitivity and approximately 77% specificity.

Researchers took RNA transcripts and amplified TCR beta CDR3 regions from them. HTBI primers served in a first-round RT-PCR, which a second-round multiplex PCR followed. TCRdb called the multiplex PCR reads again in MiXCR, with one record for every CDR3 protein. The sample comprises 600,000 to 950,000 distinct CDR3 sequences, 35% to 50% of which are singletons, and 40% to 45% rests with the top ten. As concerns this clonotype: The target antigen is unknown. A read error may produce the germline difference seen at one junction end.

The germline CDR1 and CDR2 sequences are MGHDK and SYGVNS. The CDR3 is made up of 12 amino acids. The TCR was taken from an adult man with Graves' ophthalmopathy. The sample comprised peripheral blood. V usage is TRBV25-1 and J usage is TRBJ2-2; D is perhaps TRBD2 (5 bases). This CDR3 is CASSLMAGELLF. Here the CDR3 DNA reads TGTGCCAGCTCTCTAATGGCCGGGGAGCTGCTTTTT. Drawing the rest from reference TRBV25-1 and TRBJ2-2, the complete variable domain is EADIYQTPRYLVIGTGKKITLECSQTMGHDKMYWYQQDPGMELHLIHYSYGVNSTEKGDLSSESTVSRIRTEHFPLTLESARPSHTSQYLCASSLMAGELLFGEGSRLTVL.